Listed here are 24 T cell receptor beta chains from one sample, sequenced in a study of long-term antiretroviral therapy in people with HIV. Samples were assayed with immunoSEQ v3.0 at survey level. Clones were sequenced by immunoSEQ multiplex PCR, and TCRdb holds only the in-frame ones, with some missing. The table lists about 17,000 clones, 70% to 90% of them singletons. The sample was unsorted PBMCs, taken 0.3 years after starting antiretroviral therapy. The receptors here all came from a man aged 18 to 29 with HIV.

The chain employs TRBV29-1 and TRBJ1-2; unclear D gene. This CDR3 comprises 12 residues. Between the trimmed V and J ends, which lost 4 bases and 0 bases, there was a span of 6 bases. CDR1 SQVTM and CDR2 ANQGSEA come from the germline V gene. The CDR3 DNA is TGCAGCGTTGTCGCCCCTAACTATGGCTACACCTTC. Encoded protein: CSVVAPNYGYTF.

The genes are TRBV4-1 and TRBJ2-3, with 7 positions matching TRBD2. The CDR3 spans 16 residues. V lost 4 bases and J lost 9; bases outside the gene matches: 16. Germline values: CDR1 MGHRA, CDR2 YSYEKL. The CDR3 reads CASSPTSGVRPPTQYF. For the CDR3, the DNA is TGCGCCAGCAGCCCTACGAGCGGGGTGCGCCCCCCAACGCAGTATTTT.

In this sample, this clone turned up once. The CDR3 protein is CASSPRDRVTVGELFF. CDR3 DNA: TGCGCCAGCAGCCCCCGGGACAGGGTAACCGTCGGGGAGCTGTTTTTT. The chain couples TRBV5-1 to TRBJ2-2; TRBD1 matches 9 bases. CDR1 and CDR2 (germline): SGHRS, YFSETQ. V lost 4 bases to trimming and J lost 7 bases; unmatched junction nucleotides: 11. This CDR3 contains 16 residues.

The V call is TRBV19, the J call TRBJ1-1; TRBD1 matches at 8 bases. The J segment lost 7 bases and the V segment lost 8 bases, leaving 15 bases of the junction unmatched. CDR1 LNHDA and CDR2 SQIVND come from the germline V gene (reference sequence). The CDR3 has 15 residues. CDR3 DNA sequence: TGTGCCAGTTTCCACAGGGGGGGCGATTTGGGTGAAGCTTTCTTT. It yields the protein CASFHRGGDLGEAFF.

This chain joins TRBV2 and TRBJ2-7; no firm D call. CDR3 size: 12 residues. Germline-derived CDR1 and CDR2 are SNHLY and FYNNEI. V was shortened by 1 base and J by 6 bases, with 7 bases between the two germline ends. This CDR3 reads CASSEDWVEQYV. DNA for the CDR3: TGTGCCAGCAGTGAAGACTGGGTCGAGCAGTACGTC.

A word on this clone: Within the sample, other DNA sequences also encode this same CDR3. The V call is TRBV10-1, the J call TRBJ2-3; D is ambiguous. Trimming stripped 5 bases from V and 0 bases from J, with 3 bases between. The CDR3 totals 12 residues. Looked up from germline, CDR1 is WNHNN and CDR2 is SYGVQD (reference sequence). This CDR3 reads CASSYSTDTQYF. CDR3 nucleotides: TGCGCCAGCAGTTATAGCACAGATACGCAGTATTTT.

The CDR3 region is CASTEGQGGYGYTF. In DNA form, the CDR3 reads TGTGCCAGCACTGAGGGACAGGGTGGCTATGGCTACACCTTC. V and J are TRBV2 and TRBJ1-2, with 9 bases matching TRBD1. Trimming removed 7 bases from V and 4 bases from J; junction bases left unmatched: 7. CDR1 is SNHLY, CDR2 FYNNEI, per germline. The CDR3 runs to 14 residues.

This clone was seen only once. CDR3 sequence: CASTRRTGEHSISGANVLTF. The CDR3 nucleotides read TGCGCCAGCACCCGGAGGACAGGGGAACACTCCATCTCTGGGGCCAACGTCCTGACTTTC. V is TRBV5-1 and J is TRBJ2-6, with TRBD1 matching 9 bases. The ends lost 6 bases at V and 0 bases at J; junction bases unmatched: 16. Germline-derived CDR1 and CDR2 are SGHRS and YFSETQ. This CDR3 has 20 amino acids.

This clone was counted a single time. The rearrangement uses TRBV6-6 and TRBJ2-5; 7 positions agree with TRBD1. There are 15 residues in the CDR3. V lost 2 bases, J lost 5 bases, and 8 bases stayed unmatched. Germline CDR1 is MNHNY and CDR2 is SVGAGI (reference sequence). CDR3 sequence reads: CASSYPGQLRETQYF. In DNA form, the CDR3 reads TGTGCCAGCAGTTACCCGGGACAGCTTAGGGAGACCCAGTACTTC.

This chain links TRBV19 with TRBJ2-6, with TRBD1 matching 8 bases. V lost 6 bases to trimming and J lost 4 bases; unmatched junction nucleotides: 5. The CDR3 runs 15 residues. Germline values: CDR1 LNHDA, CDR2 SQIVND (reference sequence). CDR3 nucleotides: TGTGCCAGTAGCCTGGACAGGGTCGGGGCCAACGTCCTGACTTTC. Protein sequence: CASSLDRVGANVLTF. Supplemented by reference TRBV19 and TRBJ2-6, the full variable domain reads DGGITQSPKYLFRKEGQNVTLSCEQNLNHDAMYWYRQDPGQGLRLIYYSQIVNDFQKGDIAEGYSVSREKKESFPLTVTSAQKNPTAFYLCASSLDRVGANVLTFGAGSRLTVL.

The J gene is TRBJ2-3, the V gene TRBV10-3; TRBD2 aligns across 9 bases. J gave up 1 base and V 11 bases, and 13 bases lay outside the gene matches. Germline values: CDR1 ENHRY, CDR2 SYGVKD. The CDR3 totals 16 residues. CDR3 loop: CAAGAGGLVGTDTQYF. As DNA, the CDR3 is TGTGCCGCGGGGGCGGGGGGGCTAGTTGGCACAGATACGCAGTATTTT.

This clone was seen a few times. This chain joins TRBV15 and TRBJ2-7, with 9 bases matching TRBD2. V lost 3 bases to trimming and J lost 6 bases; unmatched junction nucleotides: 9. Germline loops: CDR1 LNHNV, CDR2 YYDKDF (reference sequence). This CDR3 is built from 15 residues. The CDR3 DNA sequence: TGTGCCACCAGCAGGGTACCTAGCGGGGCCCTCGAGCAGTACGTC. Its protein product is CATSRVPSGALEQYV.

This clone turned up a few times. V usage is TRBV6-1 and J usage is TRBJ2-7, with 8 bases lining up with TRBD2. This CDR3 has 13 amino acids. Looked up from germline, CDR1 is MNHNS and CDR2 is SASEGT. With 5 bases clipped from V and 5 bases from J, the junction kept 5 bases outside the gene matches. The CDR3: CASSQGLAHEQYV. CDR3 in DNA: TGTGCCAGCAGTCAAGGACTAGCCCACGAGCAGTACGTC.

This clone appeared a few times. This chain joins TRBV11-2 and TRBJ1-5; TRBD1 is a possible D gene (6 bases). Germline V CDR1 and CDR2: SGHAT, FQNNGV. The CDR3 is made up of 14 amino acids. V lost 4 bases, J lost 4 bases, and 11 bases lay in between. The CDR3 region has the DNA TGTGCCAGCAGCTGGGGGGGCACGAATCAGCCCCAGCATTTT. Translating gives CASSWGGTNQPQHF.

V usage is TRBV10-2 and J usage is TRBJ1-5; no firm D call. Germline CDR1 and CDR2: WSHSY and SAAADI. The CDR3 has 14 amino acids. The V end lost 2 bases, the J end lost 6 bases, and 11 bases lay between the germline ends. The CDR3 sequence: CASSEVPKGQPQHF. CDR3 sequence (DNA): TGCGCCAGCAGTGAGGTCCCCAAGGGTCAGCCCCAGCATTTT.

The chain couples TRBV7-9 to TRBJ2-3; D is undetermined. The CDR3 has 13 amino acids. CDR1 and CDR2 (germline): SEHNR, FQNEAQ (reference sequence). The V and J ends lost 0 bases and 6 bases respectively, with 7 bases between them. The CDR3 spells CASSLAAGDTQYF. For the CDR3, the DNA is TGTGCCAGCAGCTTAGCTGCCGGGGATACGCAGTATTTT.

The chain employs TRBV6-6 and TRBJ2-2; D tentatively reads TRBD1 or TRBD2 (6 bases each). The V end was cut by 5 bases, the J end by 3 bases, with 10 bases between. CDR3 length: 14 residues. Germline V CDR1 and CDR2: MNHNY, SVGAGI (reference sequence). In DNA form, the CDR3 reads TGTGCCAGCAGTAGGGGGGTCCACACCGGGGAGCTGTTTTTT. Residues: CASSRGVHTGELFF.

The V call is TRBV7-9, the J call TRBJ2-4; D may be TRBD1 (5 bases). V lost 5 bases, J lost 1 base, and 9 bases lay in between. CDR1 and CDR2 (germline): SEHNR, FQNEAQ (reference sequence). The length of the CDR3 is 14 residues. DNA for the CDR3: TGTGCCAGCAGCGAGTCAGGGGCCAAAAACATTCAGTACTTC. Amino acid sequence: CASSESGAKNIQYF.

V usage is TRBV28 and J usage is TRBJ2-7; a possible D gene is TRBD2 (7 bases). The germline V and J ends were trimmed by 3 bases and 6 bases, with 12 bases remaining between them. Germline loops: CDR1 MDHEN, CDR2 SYDVKM. CDR3 size: 13 residues. The CDR3 DNA sequence: TGTGCCAGCAGTTTGATAGGGGGGGGCGAGCAGTACGTC. It translates to CASSLIGGGEQYV.

The chain is built from TRBV19 and TRBJ1-5, with 8 bases matching TRBD1. In germline, CDR1 is LNHDA, CDR2 SQIVND (reference sequence). The CDR3 contains 16 residues. With V trimmed by 7 bases and J by 3 bases, 11 bases remained unmatched. CDR3 residues: CASTIRGTGTNQPQHF. The CDR3 DNA is TGTGCCAGTACCATCCGCGGGACAGGAACCAATCAGCCCCAGCATTTT.

This clone has just a few counts. V usage is TRBV6-1 and J usage is TRBJ1-6; TRBD1 matches 9 bases. This CDR3 spans 15 amino acids. J lost 9 bases, V lost 1 base, and 4 bases had no gene match. Germline lookup yields CDR1 MNHNS and CDR2 SASEGT. The CDR3 spells CASSEGTGETSPLHF. In nucleotides, the CDR3 is TGTGCCAGCAGTGAAGGGACAGGGGAGACTTCACCCCTCCACTTT.

The chain employs TRBV6-5 and TRBJ1-2; possibly TRBD1 for D (6 bases). Germline assignment: CDR1 MNHEY and CDR2 SVGAGI. There are 14 residues in the CDR3. V lost 4 bases and J 1 base, leaving 10 bases between the germline ends. CDR3 region: CASSWRGGNYGYTF. CDR3 DNA sequence: TGTGCCAGCAGTTGGAGGGGGGGTAACTATGGCTACACCTTC.

The genes are TRBV28 and TRBJ1-5, with a weak D call TRBD1 (5 bases). Trimming removed 1 base from V and 3 bases from J, with 19 bases in between. Germline CDR1 is MDHEN and CDR2 is SYDVKM. The CDR3 loop spans 18 amino acids. CDR3 coding DNA: TGTGCCAGCAGTTTATACACCGGGACTACAACCCTCAATCAGCCCCAGCATTTT. Translation: CASSLYTGTTTLNQPQHF.

V gene TRBV7-8 combines with J gene TRBJ1-1; no clear D gene. The CDR3 totals 11 residues. Germline V gene lookup returns CDR1 SGHVS and CDR2 FQNEAQ. V lost 5 bases to trimming and J lost 8 bases, with 9 bases between them. CDR3 nucleotides: TGTGCCAGCAGCCCCCTGTCGGAAGCTTTCTTT. Translated: CASSPLSEAFF.